One and the same sample provided the 12 T cell receptor beta chains below, sequenced in a study of cytomegalovirus exposure and HLA in healthy donors. Amplification used 60 Vbeta primers and 13 Jbeta primers. Only in-frame clones appear in the TCRdb table, and some are missing; sequencing was by immunoSEQ multiplex PCR. This table has roughly 130,000 clones, roughly 79% appearing once. Sequenced material: PBMCs. The receptors were gathered from a man between 18 and 29 years old in good health and CMV-seronegative.

The chain links TRBV6-5 to TRBJ1-2, with TRBD1 as a possible D gene (5 bases). The germline V gene encodes CDR1 MNHEY and CDR2 SVGAGI. Trimming removed 3 bases at V and 5 bases at J, with 10 bases between. The length of the CDR3 is 13 residues. The CDR3 DNA is TGTGCCAGCAGTTATGACAGCGATTATGGCTACACCTTC. Amino acids: CASSYDSDYGYTF.

This clone appeared once. J is TRBJ1-1 and V is TRBV5-1; TRBD1 aligns across 11 bases. Per the germline V gene, CDR1 is SGHRS and CDR2 is YFSETQ. The CDR3 loop spans 14 amino acids. V dropped 4 bases and J dropped 4; count of bases not matched to a gene: 3. The CDR3: CASSVGTGGTEAFF. CDR3 DNA sequence: TGCGCCAGCAGCGTGGGGACAGGGGGCACTGAAGCTTTCTTT.

This clone occurred a few times. The chain combines TRBV2 with TRBJ2-7, with D unclear. V gave up 0 bases and J gave up 2 bases, with 20 bases separating them. Germline V gives CDR1 SNHLY, CDR2 FYNNEI. The CDR3 runs 18 residues. In nucleotides, the CDR3 is TGTGCCAGCAGTGAAGCGCTCGAACGGGTACTTCCCCCCTACGAGCAGTACTTC. Its translation: CASSEALERVLPPYEQYF.

This clone was seen a few times. The V and J genes are TRBV15 and TRBJ2-1, with TRBD2 identical over 11 bases. Germline CDR1 is LNHNV and CDR2 is YYDKDF (reference sequence). The CDR3 is 16 amino acids. With 3 bases clipped from V and 4 bases from J, the junction kept 5 bases outside the gene matches. This chain's CDR3 is CATSSIAGGRYNEQFF. The CDR3 coding sequence is TGTGCCACCAGCAGTATAGCGGGGGGGCGATACAATGAGCAGTTCTTC.

The chain uses TRBV9 and TRBJ1-2, with D uncertain. Germline V lookup: CDR1 SGDLS, CDR2 YYNGEE. V dropped 0 bases and J dropped 8 bases, with 14 bases sitting between them. CDR3 length equals 14 residues. The CDR3 DNA is TGTGCCAGCAGCGTAGGGCTGACGGGCGGGGGCTACACCTTC. As protein: CASSVGLTGGGYTF.

CDR3 residues: CASSFSGGAEAFF. The CDR3 DNA reads TGTGCCAGCAGCTTCTCAGGGGGCGCTGAAGCTTTCTTT. The chain has TRBV13 and TRBJ1-1, with 8 nucleotides matching TRBD1. This CDR3 has 13 residues. The V gene's germline CDR1 is PRHDT and CDR2 FYEKMQ (reference sequence). The J segment lost 6 bases and the V segment lost 3 bases, leaving 3 bases of the junction unmatched.

In its sample, this clone was seen a few times. The genes are TRBV30 and TRBJ1-4, with 9 bases identical to TRBD1. V trimming: 4 bases; J trimming: 2 bases; junction bases outside the gene matches: 5. Germline CDR1 GTSNPN, CDR2 SVGIG (reference sequence). There are 15 residues in the CDR3. In nucleotides, the CDR3 is TGTGCCTGGACCCTTACAGGGGGCACTAATGAAAAACTGTTTTTT. Amino acids: CAWTLTGGTNEKLFF.

The chain joins TRBV30 to TRBJ1-1, with 8 bases fitting TRBD1. The CDR3 sequence is 13 residues long. The J segment lost 5 bases and the V segment lost 8 bases, leaving 10 bases of the junction unmatched. Germline CDR1 is GTSNPN and CDR2 is SVGIG (reference sequence). The CDR3 loop reads CARSRTGKTEAFF. CDR3 DNA sequence: TGTGCCCGTTCTCGGACAGGGAAAACTGAAGCTTTCTTT.

The chain has TRBV25-1 and TRBJ1-6; TRBD1 matches at 7 bases. J lost 6 bases, V lost 1 base, and 9 bases had no gene match. This CDR3 is 17 amino acids long. The germline V gene has CDR1 MGHDK and CDR2 SYGVNS. CDR3 protein: CASSEWIRGGGNSPLHF. The CDR3 bases are TGTGCCAGCAGTGAATGGATCCGAGGGGGCGGTAATTCACCCCTCCACTTT.

The chain couples TRBV7-9 to TRBJ2-5; TRBD1 might be the D (6 bases). The germline V and J ends were trimmed by 5 bases and 3 bases, with 16 bases remaining between them. This CDR3 has 15 residues. Germline lookup yields CDR1 SEHNR and CDR2 FQNEAQ (reference sequence). The chain's CDR3 is CASSRLGHIKETQYF. Written as DNA, the CDR3 is TGTGCCAGCAGCCGACTGGGACACATCAAAGAGACCCAGTACTTC.

This rearrangement joins TRBV6-5 to TRBJ1-5; TRBD1 might be the D (5 bases). Germline V gene sequence: CDR1 MNHEY, CDR2 SVGAGI. Trimming stripped 0 bases from V and 2 bases from J, with 8 bases between. The CDR3 covers 15 residues. This CDR3 is CASSYSAGGNQPQHF. Here the CDR3 DNA reads TGTGCCAGCAGTTACTCAGCGGGGGGCAATCAGCCCCAGCATTTT.

The chain combines TRBV4-1 with TRBJ1-2; perhaps TRBD1 as D (5 bases). The V gene's germline CDR1 is MGHRA and CDR2 YSYEKL. This CDR3 comprises 14 residues. Trimming left V 0 bases short and J 8 bases short, with 13 bases between. The chain's CDR3 is CASSQDLQGQGYTF. The DNA for the CDR3 is TGCGCCAGCAGCCAAGATCTTCAGGGTCAAGGCTACACCTTC.